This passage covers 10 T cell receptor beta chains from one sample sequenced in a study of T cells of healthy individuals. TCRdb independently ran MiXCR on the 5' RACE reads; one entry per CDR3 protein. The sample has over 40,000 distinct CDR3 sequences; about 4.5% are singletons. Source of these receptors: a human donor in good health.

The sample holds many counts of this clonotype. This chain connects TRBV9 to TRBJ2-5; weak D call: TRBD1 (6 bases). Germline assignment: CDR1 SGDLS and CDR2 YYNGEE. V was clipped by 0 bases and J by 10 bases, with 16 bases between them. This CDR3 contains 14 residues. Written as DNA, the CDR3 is TGTGCCAGCAGCGTAGGGCAGCTCCAGGGGATCCAGTACTTC. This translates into CASSVGQLQGIQYF.

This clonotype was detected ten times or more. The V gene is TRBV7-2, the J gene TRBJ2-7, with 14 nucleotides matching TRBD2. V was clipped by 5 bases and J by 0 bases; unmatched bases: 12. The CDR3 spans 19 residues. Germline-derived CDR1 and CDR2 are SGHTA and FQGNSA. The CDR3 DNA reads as TGTGCCAGCAGCGCCCGACTAGCGGGAGGGCCAGACCCCTCCTACGAGCAGTACTTC. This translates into CASSARLAGGPDPSYEQYF. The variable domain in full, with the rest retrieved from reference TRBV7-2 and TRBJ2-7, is GAGVSQSPSNKVTEKGKDVELRCDPISGHTALYWYRQSLGQGLEFLIYFQGNSAPDKSGLPSDRFSAERTGGSVSTLTIQRTQQEDSAVYLCASSARLAGGPDPSYEQYFGPGTRLTVT.

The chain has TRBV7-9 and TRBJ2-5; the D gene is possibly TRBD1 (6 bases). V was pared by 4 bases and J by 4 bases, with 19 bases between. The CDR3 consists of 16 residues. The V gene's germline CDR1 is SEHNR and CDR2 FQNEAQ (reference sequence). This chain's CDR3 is CASSSALQGGRETQYF. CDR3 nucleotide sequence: TGTGCCAGCAGCTCTGCGCTACAGGGTGGTAGAGAGACCCAGTACTTC. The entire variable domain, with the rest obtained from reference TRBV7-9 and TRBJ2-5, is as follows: DTGVSQNPRHKITKRGQNVTFRCDPISEHNRLYWYRQTLGQGPEFLTYFQNEAQLEKSRLLSDRFSAERPKGSFSTLEIQRTEQGDSAMYLCASSSALQGGRETQYFGPGTRLLVL.

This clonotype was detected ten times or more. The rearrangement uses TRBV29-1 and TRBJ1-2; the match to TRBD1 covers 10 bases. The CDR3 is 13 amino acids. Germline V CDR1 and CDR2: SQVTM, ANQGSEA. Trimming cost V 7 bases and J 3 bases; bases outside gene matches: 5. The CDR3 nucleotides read TGCAGCGCGACAGGGGGCGCTTACTATGGCTACACCTTC. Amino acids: CSATGGAYYGYTF.

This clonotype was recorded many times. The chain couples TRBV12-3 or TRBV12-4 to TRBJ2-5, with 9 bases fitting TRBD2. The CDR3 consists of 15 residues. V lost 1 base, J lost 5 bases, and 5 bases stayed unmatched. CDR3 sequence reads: CASSLGGGAAETQYF. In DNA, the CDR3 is TGTGCCAGCAGTTTAGGCGGGGGGGCCGCGGAGACCCAGTACTTC.

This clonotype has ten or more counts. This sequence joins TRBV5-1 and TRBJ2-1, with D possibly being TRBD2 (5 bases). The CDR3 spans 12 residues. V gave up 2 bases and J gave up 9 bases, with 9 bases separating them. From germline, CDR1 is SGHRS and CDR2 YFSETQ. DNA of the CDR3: TGCGCCAGCAGCTTTGGAGGAGGTGAGCAGTTCTTC. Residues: CASSFGGGEQFF.

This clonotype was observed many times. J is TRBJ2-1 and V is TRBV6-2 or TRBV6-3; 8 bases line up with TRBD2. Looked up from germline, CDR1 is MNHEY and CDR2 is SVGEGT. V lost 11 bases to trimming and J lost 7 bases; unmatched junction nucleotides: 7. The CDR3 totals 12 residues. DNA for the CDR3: TGTGCCGGAGGAGGGACTAGTAATGAGCAGTTCTTC. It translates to CAGGGTSNEQFF.

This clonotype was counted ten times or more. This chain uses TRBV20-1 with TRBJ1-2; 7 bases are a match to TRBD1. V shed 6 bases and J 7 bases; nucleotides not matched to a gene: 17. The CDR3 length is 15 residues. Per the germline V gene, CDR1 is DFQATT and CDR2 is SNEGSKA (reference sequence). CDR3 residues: CSAKTGTPGGSGYTF. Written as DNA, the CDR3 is TGCAGTGCAAAAACCGGGACCCCAGGGGGGAGTGGCTACACCTTC.

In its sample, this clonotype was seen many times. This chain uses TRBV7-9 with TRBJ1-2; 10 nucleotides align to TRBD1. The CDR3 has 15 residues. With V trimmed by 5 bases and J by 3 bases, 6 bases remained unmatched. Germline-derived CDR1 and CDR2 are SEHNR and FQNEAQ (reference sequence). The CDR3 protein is CASSNRTGGDYGYTF. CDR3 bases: TGTGCCAGCAGCAACCGGACAGGGGGTGACTATGGCTACACCTTC. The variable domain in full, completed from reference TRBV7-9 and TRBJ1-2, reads DTGVSQNPRHKITKRGQNVTFRCDPISEHNRLYWYRQTLGQGPEFLTYFQNEAQLEKSRLLSDRFSAERPKGSFSTLEIQRTEQGDSAMYLCASSNRTGGDYGYTFGSGTRLTVV.

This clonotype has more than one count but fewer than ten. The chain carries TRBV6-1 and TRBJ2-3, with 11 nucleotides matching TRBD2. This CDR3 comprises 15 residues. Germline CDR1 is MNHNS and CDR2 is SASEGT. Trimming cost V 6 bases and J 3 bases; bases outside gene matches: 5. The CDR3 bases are TGTGCCAGCAGGAGGGGGACTAGCGGAACAGATACGCAGTATTTT. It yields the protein CASRRGTSGTDTQYF.